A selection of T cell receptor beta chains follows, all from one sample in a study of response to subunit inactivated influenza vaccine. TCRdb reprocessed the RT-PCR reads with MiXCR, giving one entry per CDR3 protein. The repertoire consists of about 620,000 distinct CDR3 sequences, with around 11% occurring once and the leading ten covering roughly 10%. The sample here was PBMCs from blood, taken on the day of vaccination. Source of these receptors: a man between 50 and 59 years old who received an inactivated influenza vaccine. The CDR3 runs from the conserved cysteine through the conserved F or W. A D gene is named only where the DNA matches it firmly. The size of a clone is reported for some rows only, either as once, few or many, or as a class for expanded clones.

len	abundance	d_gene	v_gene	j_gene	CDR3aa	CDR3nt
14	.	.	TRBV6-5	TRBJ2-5	CASSYPQSGETQYF	TGTGCCAGCAGTTACCCGCAATCTGGGGAGACCCAGTACTTC
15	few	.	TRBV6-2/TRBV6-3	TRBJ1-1	CASGRRSGRVPEAFF	TGTGCCAGCGGCAGAAGGTCGGGCCGGGTCCCTGAAGCTTTCTTT
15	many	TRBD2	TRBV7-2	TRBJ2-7	CASSGPGTSGLEQYF	TGTGCCAGCAGCGGTCCCGGGACTAGCGGACTGGAGCAGTACTTC
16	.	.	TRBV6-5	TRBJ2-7	CASSYSSFTISYEQYF	TGTGCCAGCAGTTACTCCTCATTCACCATCTCCTACGAGCAGTACTTC
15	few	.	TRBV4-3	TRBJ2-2	CASSPGLTHTGELFF	TGCGCCAGCAGCCCTGGGTTGACACACACCGGGGAGCTGTTTTTT
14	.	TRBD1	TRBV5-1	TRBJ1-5	CASSMTGGDQPQHF	TGCGCCAGCAGCATGACAGGGGGCGATCAGCCCCAGCATTTT
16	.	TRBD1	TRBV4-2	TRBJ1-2	CASSQDDYRGNYGYTF	TGTGCCAGCAGCCAAGATGATTACAGGGGTAACTATGGCTACACCTTC
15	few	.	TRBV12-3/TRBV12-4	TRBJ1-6	CASNAMGSPNSPLHF	TGTGCCAGCAATGCAATGGGTTCGCCTAATTCACCCCTCCACTTT
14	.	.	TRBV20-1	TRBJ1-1	CSARVQGGSTEAFF	TGCAGTGCTAGGGTACAGGGAGGTTCGACTGAAGCTTTCTTT
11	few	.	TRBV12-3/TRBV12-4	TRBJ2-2	CASRWTGELFF	TGTGCCAGCAGATGGACCGGGGAGCTGTTTTTT